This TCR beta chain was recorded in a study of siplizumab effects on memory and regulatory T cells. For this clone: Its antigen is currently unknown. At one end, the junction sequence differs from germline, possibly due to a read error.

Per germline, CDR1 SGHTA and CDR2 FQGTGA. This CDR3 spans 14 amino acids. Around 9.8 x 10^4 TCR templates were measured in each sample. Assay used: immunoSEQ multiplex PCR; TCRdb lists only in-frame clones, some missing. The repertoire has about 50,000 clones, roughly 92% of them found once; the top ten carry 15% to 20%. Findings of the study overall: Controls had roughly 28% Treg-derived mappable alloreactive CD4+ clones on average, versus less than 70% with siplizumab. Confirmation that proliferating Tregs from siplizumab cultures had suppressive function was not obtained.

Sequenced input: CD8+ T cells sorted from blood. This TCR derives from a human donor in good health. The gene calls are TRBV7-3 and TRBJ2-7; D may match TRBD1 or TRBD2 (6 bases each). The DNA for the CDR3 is TGCGCCAGCAGCCAAGCCGGGGGCGAGTACGAGCAGTACTTC. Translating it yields CASSQAGGEYEQYF.